This T cell receptor (beta chain) was observed in a study of cytomegalovirus exposure and HLA in healthy donors. Study in general: A later analysis reported the approximately 120 validation repertoires used the same platform as the roughly 700 first-cohort repertoires.

A remark on this clone: The antigen remains unidentified.

Sequenced by immunoSEQ multiplex PCR; TCRdb stores in-frame clones only, minus some. The top ten hold more than 12% of the sample, which has about 220,000 clones, around 80% seen once. Overall study results and limits: The study flagged about 150 TCR beta chains as cytomegalovirus-associated. Among the CMV-associated chains, a few were confirmed in vitro as specific for CMV antigens.

Germline V lookup: CDR1 MDHEN, CDR2 SYDVKM. V shed 4 bases, J shed 3 bases, and the junction held 7 bases outside the gene matches. The CDR3 loop spans 16 amino acids. Input material: PBMCs. The chain links TRBV28 to TRBJ2-3; 10 bases are a match to TRBD1. This TCR derives from a woman in her 30s in good health and CMV-seropositive. CDR3 loop: CASSSSGTGETDTQYF. The DNA for the CDR3 is TGTGCCAGCAGTTCCTCCGGGACAGGGGAGACAGATACGCAGTATTTT.